This TCR beta chain emerged from a study of beta chain features in type 1 diabetes. Study-level points and caveats: A potential PCR bias toward shorter templates would be equal in patient and control samples. Since sequencing was performed on cDNA, cells with high TCR expression could be over-represented. For patients, the naive, central memory and Treg TCRB repertoires appeared more alike than for healthy donors.

This clone has only a few counts. Its specificity is not known. There are 15 residues in the CDR3. V was clipped by 5 bases and J by 0 bases; unmatched bases: 6. Germline-derived CDR1 and CDR2 are SQVTM and ANQGSEA. Expressed TCRB transcripts got sequenced, as all isolated RNA was reverse transcribed. The data were produced by immunoSEQ multiplex PCR, yet TCRdb's version contains in-frame clones alone and is incomplete. The sample lists about half a million clones, approximately 28% occurring once. Sample: naive CD4+ T cells from blood. The chain carries TRBV29-1 and TRBJ2-7, with 11 nucleotides matching TRBD2. The source of this sequence is a man younger than 35 in good health. CDR3 DNA sequence: TGCAGCGTTCCCCCTGGGACTAGCGGCTCCTACGAGCAGTACTTC. As protein: CSVPPGTSGSYEQYF.